This T cell receptor beta chain is from a study of T cells in women clearing cervical HPV infection. Turning to the study itself: Controls' single incident HPV16 infection cleared within 12 months without precancer. Case blood drawn at lesion detection; control blood after infection cleared.

Germline CDR1 SNHLY, CDR2 FYNNEI. CDR3 length: 14 residues. Assay used: immunoSEQ multiplex PCR; TCRdb lists only in-frame clones, some missing. The sample features approximately 31,000 clones, with about 6.8% in its top ten. The study's findings and limits: Cases and controls were distinguished at AUC roughly 0.83 by richness and V genes. Repertoire richness, not evenness, was significantly elevated in CIN3+ cases versus controls.

In the case of this clone: The antigen remains undetermined. The CDR3 end lies 3 residues beyond the end of the read and is filled in from the germline J gene.

The genes are TRBV2 and TRBJ2-5; 7 bases line up with TRBD1. The sequenced sample was blood buffy coat. This TCR came from a woman aged 18-70 years with a cervical HPV16 infection that either progressed to CIN3+ or cleared (not recorded which). Here the CDR3 reads CASGAVGGTDTQYF. CDR3 bases read: TGTGCCAGCGGTGCGGTAGGGGGCACAGATACC.